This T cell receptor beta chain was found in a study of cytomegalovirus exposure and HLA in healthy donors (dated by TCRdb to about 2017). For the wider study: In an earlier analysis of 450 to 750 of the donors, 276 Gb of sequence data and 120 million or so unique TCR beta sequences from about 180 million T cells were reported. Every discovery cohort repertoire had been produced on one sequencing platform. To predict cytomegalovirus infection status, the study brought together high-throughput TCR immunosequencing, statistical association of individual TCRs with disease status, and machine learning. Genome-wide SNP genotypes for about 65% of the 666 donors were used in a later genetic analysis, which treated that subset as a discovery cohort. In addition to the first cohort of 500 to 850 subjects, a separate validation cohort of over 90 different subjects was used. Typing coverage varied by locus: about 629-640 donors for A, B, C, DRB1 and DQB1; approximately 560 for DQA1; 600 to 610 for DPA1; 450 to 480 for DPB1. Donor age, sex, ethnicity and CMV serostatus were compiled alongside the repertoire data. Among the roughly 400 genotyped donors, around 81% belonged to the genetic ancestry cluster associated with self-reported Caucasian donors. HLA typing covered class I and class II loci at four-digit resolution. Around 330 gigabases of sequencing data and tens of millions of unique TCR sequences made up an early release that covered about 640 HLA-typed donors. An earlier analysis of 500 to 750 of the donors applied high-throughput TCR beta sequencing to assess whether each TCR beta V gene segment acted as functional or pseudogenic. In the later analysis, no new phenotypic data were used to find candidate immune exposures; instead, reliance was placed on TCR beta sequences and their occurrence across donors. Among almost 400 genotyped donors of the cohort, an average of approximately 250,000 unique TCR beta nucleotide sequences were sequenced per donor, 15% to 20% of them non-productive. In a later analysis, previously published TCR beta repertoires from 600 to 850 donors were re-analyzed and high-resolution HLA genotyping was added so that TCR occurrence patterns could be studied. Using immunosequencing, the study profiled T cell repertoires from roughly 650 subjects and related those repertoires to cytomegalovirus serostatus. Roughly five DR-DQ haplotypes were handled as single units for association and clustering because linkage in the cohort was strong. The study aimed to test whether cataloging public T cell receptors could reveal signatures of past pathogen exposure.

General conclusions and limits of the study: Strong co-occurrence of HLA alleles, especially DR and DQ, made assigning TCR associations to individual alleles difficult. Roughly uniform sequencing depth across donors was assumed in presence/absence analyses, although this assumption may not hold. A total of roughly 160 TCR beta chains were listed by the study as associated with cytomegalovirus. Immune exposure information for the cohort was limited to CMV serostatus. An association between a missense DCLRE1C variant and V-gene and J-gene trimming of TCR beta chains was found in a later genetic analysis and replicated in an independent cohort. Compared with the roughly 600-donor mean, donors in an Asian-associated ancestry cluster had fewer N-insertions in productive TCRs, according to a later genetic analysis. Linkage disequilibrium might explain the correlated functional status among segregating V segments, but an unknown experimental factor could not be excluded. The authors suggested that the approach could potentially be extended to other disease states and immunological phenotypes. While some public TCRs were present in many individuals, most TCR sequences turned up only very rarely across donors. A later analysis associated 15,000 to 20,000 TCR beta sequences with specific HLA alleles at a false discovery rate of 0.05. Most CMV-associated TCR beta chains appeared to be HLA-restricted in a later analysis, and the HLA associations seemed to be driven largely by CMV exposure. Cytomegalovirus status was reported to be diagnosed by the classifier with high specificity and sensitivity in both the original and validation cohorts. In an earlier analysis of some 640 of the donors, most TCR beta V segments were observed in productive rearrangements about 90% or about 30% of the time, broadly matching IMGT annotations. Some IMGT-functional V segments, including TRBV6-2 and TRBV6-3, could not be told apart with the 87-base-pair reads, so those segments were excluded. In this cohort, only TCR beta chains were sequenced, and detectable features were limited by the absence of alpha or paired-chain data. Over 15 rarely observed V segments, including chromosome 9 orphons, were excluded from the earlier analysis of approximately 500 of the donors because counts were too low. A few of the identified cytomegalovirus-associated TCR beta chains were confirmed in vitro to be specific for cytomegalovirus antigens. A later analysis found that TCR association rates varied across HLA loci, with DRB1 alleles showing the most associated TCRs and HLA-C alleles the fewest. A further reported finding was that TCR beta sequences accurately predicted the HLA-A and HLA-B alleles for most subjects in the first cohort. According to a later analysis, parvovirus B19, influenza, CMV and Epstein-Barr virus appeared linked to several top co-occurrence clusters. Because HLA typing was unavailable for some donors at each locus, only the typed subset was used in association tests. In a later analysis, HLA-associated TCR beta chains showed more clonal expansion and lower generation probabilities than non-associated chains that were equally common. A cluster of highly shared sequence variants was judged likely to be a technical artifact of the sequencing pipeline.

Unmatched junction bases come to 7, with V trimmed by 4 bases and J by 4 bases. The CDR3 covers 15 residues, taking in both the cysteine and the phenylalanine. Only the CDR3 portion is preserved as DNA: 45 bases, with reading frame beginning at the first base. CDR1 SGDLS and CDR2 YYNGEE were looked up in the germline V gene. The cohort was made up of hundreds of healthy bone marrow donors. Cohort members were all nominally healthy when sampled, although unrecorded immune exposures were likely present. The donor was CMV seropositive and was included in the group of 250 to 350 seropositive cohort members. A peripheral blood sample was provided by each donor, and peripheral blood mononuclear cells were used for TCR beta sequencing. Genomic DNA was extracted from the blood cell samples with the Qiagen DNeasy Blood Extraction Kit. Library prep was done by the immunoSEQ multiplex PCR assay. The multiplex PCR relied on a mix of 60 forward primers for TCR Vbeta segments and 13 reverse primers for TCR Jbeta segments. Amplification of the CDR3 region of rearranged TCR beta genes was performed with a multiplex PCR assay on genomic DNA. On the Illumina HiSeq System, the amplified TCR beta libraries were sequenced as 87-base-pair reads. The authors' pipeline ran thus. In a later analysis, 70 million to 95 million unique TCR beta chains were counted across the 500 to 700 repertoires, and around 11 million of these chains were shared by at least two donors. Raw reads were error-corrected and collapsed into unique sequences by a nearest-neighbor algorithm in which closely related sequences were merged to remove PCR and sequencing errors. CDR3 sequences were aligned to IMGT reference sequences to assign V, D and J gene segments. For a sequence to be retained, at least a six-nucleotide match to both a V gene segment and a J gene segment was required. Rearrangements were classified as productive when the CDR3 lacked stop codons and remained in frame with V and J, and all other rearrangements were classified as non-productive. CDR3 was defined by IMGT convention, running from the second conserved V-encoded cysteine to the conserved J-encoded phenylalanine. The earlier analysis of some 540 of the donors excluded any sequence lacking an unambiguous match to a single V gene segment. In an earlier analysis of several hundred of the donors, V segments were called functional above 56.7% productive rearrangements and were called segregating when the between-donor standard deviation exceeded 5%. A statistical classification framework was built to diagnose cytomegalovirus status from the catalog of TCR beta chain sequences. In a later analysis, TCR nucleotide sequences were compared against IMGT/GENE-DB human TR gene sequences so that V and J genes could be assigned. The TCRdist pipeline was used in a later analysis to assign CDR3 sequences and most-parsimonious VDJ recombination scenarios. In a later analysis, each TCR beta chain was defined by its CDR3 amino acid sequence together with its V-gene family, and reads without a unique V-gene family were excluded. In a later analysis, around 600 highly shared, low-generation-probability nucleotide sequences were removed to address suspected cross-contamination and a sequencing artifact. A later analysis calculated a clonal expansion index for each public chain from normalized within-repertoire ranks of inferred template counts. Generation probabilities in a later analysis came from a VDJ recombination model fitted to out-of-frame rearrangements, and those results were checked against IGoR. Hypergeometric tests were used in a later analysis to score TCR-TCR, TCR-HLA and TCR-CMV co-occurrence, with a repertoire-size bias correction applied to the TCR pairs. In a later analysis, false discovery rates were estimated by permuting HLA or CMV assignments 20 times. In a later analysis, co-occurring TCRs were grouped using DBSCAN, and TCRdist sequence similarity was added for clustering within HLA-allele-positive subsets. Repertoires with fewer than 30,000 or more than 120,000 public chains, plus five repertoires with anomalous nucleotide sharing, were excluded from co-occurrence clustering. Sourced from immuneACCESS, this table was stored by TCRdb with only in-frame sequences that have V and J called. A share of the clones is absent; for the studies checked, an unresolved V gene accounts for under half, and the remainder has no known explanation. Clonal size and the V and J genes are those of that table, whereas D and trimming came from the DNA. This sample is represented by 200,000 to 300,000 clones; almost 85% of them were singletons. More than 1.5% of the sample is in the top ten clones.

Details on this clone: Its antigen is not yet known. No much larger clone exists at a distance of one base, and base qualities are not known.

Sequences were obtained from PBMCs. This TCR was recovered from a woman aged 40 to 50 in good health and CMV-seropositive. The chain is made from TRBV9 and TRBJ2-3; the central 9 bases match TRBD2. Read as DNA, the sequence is TGTGCCAGCAGCCCTTATAGCGGGAGCTCAGATACGCAGTATTTT. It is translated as CASSPYSGSSDTQYF. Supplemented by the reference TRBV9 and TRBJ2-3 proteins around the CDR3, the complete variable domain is DSGVTQTPKHLITATGQRVTLRCSPRSGDLSVYWYQQSLDQGLQFLIQYYNGEERAKGNILERFSAQQFPDLHSELNLSSLELGDSALYFCASSPYSGSSDTQYFGPGTRLTVL.